The entry below describes one TCR beta chain. Its cognate antigen has yet to be identified. No much larger clone exists at a distance of one base, and base qualities are not known. RNA was isolated from bulk unsorted tissue, and RNA quality was assessed with a NanoDrop ND-1000 and an Agilent 2100. The donors were newly diagnosed lung cancer patients admitted for thoracic surgery in China from August to November 2014 who had not received prior chemotherapy. Patients who had received previous radiotherapy or chemotherapy, or who had another concurrent cancer, were excluded from the study. Pieces of surgical tissue measuring about 1-2.1 cm3 were kept in RNAlater solution and held at -80 degrees C until needed. The record originates from a study of tumor and adjacent non-tumor tissue in lung cancer (dated by TCRdb to the late 2010s). At the level of the whole study: Of the cohort, 11 to 12 patients had adenocarcinoma, 2 had squamous cell carcinoma and 1 had small cell lung cancer. Among the approximately 15 patients, ages ranged from roughly 31 to 76 years, around 10 were men and 5 were women, and disease was TNM stage I to III. Sequencing generated a total of 125,075,908 productive TCRbeta reads, averaging roughly 4.2 million reads per sample. The study compared bulk TCRbeta repertoires between lung tumor tissue and matched distant non-tumor lung tissue from fewer than 18 lung cancer patients. For each patient, one tumor sample and one normal lung sample were taken, giving about 29 paired specimens that underwent TCRbeta CDR3 sequencing. Study-wide conclusions, independent of this receptor: The top 100 clones made up a significantly larger cumulative share of the repertoire in normal lung than in tumor tissue. Significantly higher TCR diversity was found in younger patients, and higher tumor TCR diversity was associated with shorter overall and disease-free survival. Because peripheral blood was not sequenced, blood TCRbeta repertoires in the lung cancer patients of the study were not examined. Only roughly 14 patients were included in the cohort, and the need for larger samples and more detailed clinical data was noted by the authors. Significantly higher TCR diversity (inverse Simpson) was observed in tumor tissue than in normal lung tissue (around 450 vs 160, P = 0.0075, Mann-Whitney U test). The sequencing platform is not named in the methods, and unique molecular identifiers are not mentioned.

Library creation used multiplex PCR. The run used an Illumina HiSeq 2500. TCRbeta libraries were built by three rounds of nested PCR using primers (Table S4), following protocols modified from ARM-PCR. Before sequencing, PCR products of 200-500 bp were excised from the gel and purified with the QIAquick gel extraction kit. The paper's processing steps were these. Reads were cleaned using Trimmomatic, were merged into complete CDR3 sequences using FLASH, and were assigned to V(D)J germline segments using MiTCR. Clonal diversity was computed as the inverse Simpson's index with VDJtools. In-frame sequences lacking a premature stop codon were counted as productive reads. TCRdb applied fastp at Q25 and MiXCR to the public reads, then kept only in-frame beta chains. Each record represents a unique CDR3 protein, reported with the most common genes and DNA among its rows. Clone size and V and J calls follow TCRdb, not the original study. In this sample the table shows 200,000 to 250,000 distinct CDR3 sequences, 60% to 85% of which occur a single time. The ten largest clones add up to 25% of the sample.

This clonotype was sampled from a man in his sixties with non-small cell lung cancer. Specimen: lung tumor tissue.

The encoded CDR3 is CASRIGGTSYEQYF. The DNA is as follows: TGTGCCAGCAGAATCGGGGGTACCTCCTACGAGCAGTACTTC. This chain joins TRBV6-5 to TRBJ2-7; the best D guess is TRBD2, with 6 bases matching. A distance of 12 bases separates the germline ends of V and J, which lose 6 bases and 0 bases respectively. The CDR1 and CDR2 encoded by the germline V gene are MNHEY and SVGAGI. The CDR3 runs 14 amino acids, cysteine and phenylalanine included. CDR3 DNA only is kept here, 42 bases in frame from base 1.